One and the same sample provided the 27 T cell receptor beta chains below, sequenced in a study of cytomegalovirus exposure and HLA in healthy donors. PCR primers comprised 60 Vbeta and 13 Jbeta primers. Sequencing used immunoSEQ multiplex PCR; TCRdb keeps in-frame clones, though not all of them. This sample has approximately 150,000 clones, with 79% found just once. Sequenced material: PBMCs. All receptors come from a man aged 50-59 years in good health and CMV-seropositive.

The rearrangement uses TRBV9 and TRBJ2-3, with D possibly TRBD2 on 5 matching bases. Between the trimmed V and J ends, which lost 1 base and 6 bases, there was a span of 9 bases. This CDR3 region has 13 residues. In germline, CDR1 is SGDLS, CDR2 YYNGEE. The CDR3 nucleotides read TGTGCCAGCAGCGTAACTAGTACGGATACGCAGTATTTT. Amino acids: CASSVTSTDTQYF.

This clone has only a few counts. Other DNA variants within this sample encode the same CDR3. The chain recombines TRBV29-1 with TRBJ2-1, with 11 nucleotides matching TRBD2. The CDR3 extends over 15 amino acids. After removal of 6 bases from V and 2 bases from J, the junction contained 6 bases not matched to a gene. Germline CDR1 SQVTM, CDR2 ANQGSEA. CDR3: CSVEQGLAAYNEQFF. The DNA of the CDR3 is TGCAGCGTAGAACAGGGACTAGCGGCCTACAATGAGCAGTTCTTC.

The rearrangement uses TRBV7-3 and TRBJ2-3; 7 bases map to TRBD1. CDR1 SGHTA and CDR2 FQGTGA come from the germline V gene. The CDR3 is 12 amino acids. V lost 5 bases, J lost 5 bases, and 1 base stayed unmatched. CDR3 loop: CASSPGGDTQYF. The CDR3 nucleotides read TGTGCCAGCAGCCCAGGGGGAGATACGCAGTATTTT.

This clone has more than one count but fewer than ten. The gene calls are TRBV28 and TRBJ2-2; 9 bases agree with TRBD1. The CDR3 has 17 amino acids. CDR1 MDHEN and CDR2 SYDVKM come from the germline V gene. V was clipped by 6 bases and J by 2 bases; unmatched bases: 10. CDR3 DNA: TGTGCCAGCAGCCCTCCGCGGACAGGGGACAACACCGGGGAGCTGTTTTTT. This encodes CASSPPRTGDNTGELFF.

The genes are TRBV11-2 and TRBJ2-1; maybe TRBD1 (6 bases). Trimming stripped 2 bases from V and 0 bases from J, with 11 bases between. CDR3 length: 16 residues. Germline values: CDR1 SGHAT, CDR2 FQNNGV. The CDR3 nucleotides are TGTGCCAGCAGCTTACGAGCGGACAGCTCCTACAATGAGCAGTTCTTC. This codes for CASSLRADSSYNEQFF.

The chain uses TRBV7-9 and TRBJ1-1; D call uncertain. Germline assignment: CDR1 SEHNR and CDR2 FQNEAQ (reference sequence). V was trimmed by 6 bases and J by 2 bases, leaving 10 bases between them. CDR3 length: 13 residues. The CDR3 region has the DNA TGTGCCAGCAGTCCCTATTTTAACACTGAAGCTTTCTTT. Translation: CASSPYFNTEAFF.

This clone was observed a single time. V is TRBV5-1 and J is TRBJ2-5, with TRBD2 as a possible D gene (6 bases). The germline gives CDR1 SGHRS, CDR2 YFSETQ. V lost 3 bases and J 5 bases, leaving 14 bases between the germline ends. The CDR3 covers 14 residues. The chain's CDR3 is CASSSSGRGETQYF. Here the CDR3 DNA reads TGCGCCAGCAGCTCCTCGGGACGGGGGGAGACCCAGTACTTC.

The chain recombines TRBV5-1 with TRBJ1-4, with 7 bases aligning to TRBD1. Looked up from germline, CDR1 is SGHRS and CDR2 is YFSETQ. The CDR3 spans 14 residues. The V and J ends lost 4 bases and 6 bases, in that order; junction bases with no gene match: 6. Here the CDR3 reads CASSRQGADEKLFF. CDR3 nucleotide sequence: TGCGCCAGCAGCAGACAGGGAGCGGATGAAAAACTGTTTTTT.

The chain carries TRBV21-1 and TRBJ2-4; no DNA check was done on the table's D call, TRBD1. TRBV21-1 is an annotated pseudogene. This CDR3 contains 16 residues. CDR3 loop: CASSKRKGQGENIQYF. The CDR3 bases are TGTGCCAGCAGCAAAAGGAAAGGACAGGGGGAAAACATTCAGTACTTC.

The chain couples TRBV5-4 to TRBJ2-3; 13 nucleotides align to TRBD2. V gave up 4 bases and J gave up 5 bases; unmatched junction bases: 7. This CDR3 contains 16 residues. Germline CDR1 reads SGHNT; CDR2 reads YYREEE (reference sequence). Here the CDR3 DNA reads TGTGCCAGCAGCGGCGGACTAGCGGGAGAATTAGATACGCAGTATTTT. Amino acid sequence: CASSGGLAGELDTQYF.

The chain combines TRBV11-3 with TRBJ2-2; 9 bases match TRBD1. Germline CDR1 SGHNT, CDR2 YENEEA. J lost 4 bases, V lost 5 bases, and 2 bases had no gene match. The CDR3 has 14 residues. CDR3 DNA: TGTGCCAGCAGCCGACAGGGGGGCACCGGGGAGCTGTTTTTT. Protein sequence: CASSRQGGTGELFF.

The chain carries TRBV6-5 and TRBJ1-6, with D tentatively TRBD1 (6 bases). CDR1 is MNHEY and CDR2 is SVGAGI in the germline V gene. Trimming removed 6 bases at V and 8 bases at J, with 8 bases between. This CDR3 spans 12 amino acids. The DNA for the CDR3 is TGTGCCAGCAGGGGGGGGCATTCACCCCTCCACTTT. Translated, it gives CASRGGHSPLHF.

The chain combines TRBV6-5 with TRBJ2-1; possible D gene TRBD2, 6 bases. V was cut by 5 bases and J by 10 bases, with 12 bases left in between. In germline, CDR1 is MNHEY, CDR2 SVGAGI. This CDR3 has 12 amino acids. The DNA of the CDR3 is TGTGCCAGCAGTCGTTCGGGAGAGGAGCAGTTCTTC. This encodes CASSRSGEEQFF.

The chain is built from TRBV4-1 and TRBJ2-7; D possibly corresponds to TRBD2 (6 bases). Germline V CDR1 and CDR2: MGHRA, YSYEKL. The CDR3 extends over 15 amino acids. V was clipped by 4 bases and J by 9 bases, with 22 bases between them. The CDR3 sequence is CASSLSREVAVRQYF. In DNA form, the CDR3 reads TGCGCCAGCAGCCTCTCCAGGGAGGTGGCGGTTCGGCAGTACTTC.

The chain joins TRBV11-3 to TRBJ2-3; 9 nucleotides line up with TRBD1. V was clipped by 3 bases and J by 4 bases; unmatched bases: 5. The CDR3 is made up of 15 amino acids. CDR1 and CDR2 from the germline V gene are SGHNT and YENEEA. CDR3 in amino acids: CASSLAGTGSDTQYF. In DNA, the CDR3 is TGTGCCAGCAGCTTGGCCGGGACAGGGTCAGATACGCAGTATTTT.

The chain recombines TRBV28 with TRBJ1-5, with TRBD1 identical over 10 bases. The V segment lost 3 bases and the J segment 8 bases; nucleotides outside the gene matches: 7. CDR1 MDHEN and CDR2 SYDVKM come from the germline V gene. The CDR3 spans 15 residues. CDR3 DNA sequence: TGTGCCAGCAGTTTGCGACAGGGGGCGGGTGAGCCCCAGCATTTT. Translated: CASSLRQGAGEPQHF.

The CDR3 DNA is TGTGCCAGCAGCTTAGATCGGGGGGCGCTCCGGTTGGGCACTGAAGCTTTCTTT. Residues: CASSLDRGALRLGTEAFF. The rearrangement links TRBV7-8 to TRBJ1-1; D is possibly TRBD1 (6 bases). The CDR3 has 18 residues. V lost 1 base and J lost 4, with 22 bases in between. Germline V gives CDR1 SGHVS, CDR2 FQNEAQ.

The rearrangement links TRBV7-9 to TRBJ2-3; 14 bases fit TRBD2. The CDR3 has 16 amino acids. Unmatched junction bases numbered 3, after V lost 3 bases and J lost 4 bases. CDR1 is SEHNR and CDR2 is FQNEAQ in the germline V gene (reference sequence). The CDR3 is CASSFGTSGSSDTQYF. In DNA form, the CDR3 reads TGTGCCAGCAGCTTCGGGACTAGCGGGAGTTCAGATACGCAGTATTTT.

V gene TRBV9 combines with J gene TRBJ1-5; TRBD1 might be the D (5 bases). This CDR3 contains 14 residues. Germline V gene lookup returns CDR1 SGDLS and CDR2 YYNGEE. Deletions cut 3 bases from V and 6 bases from J, with 13 bases between. CDR3 DNA: TGTGCCAGCAGCGCGGACACGATTCCTCAGCCCCAGCATTTT. Encoded protein: CASSADTIPQPQHF.

The chain employs TRBV4-1 and TRBJ2-1; D is perhaps TRBD2 (6 bases). The CDR3 consists of 16 residues. The germline V gene has CDR1 MGHRA and CDR2 YSYEKL. V lost 0 bases and J lost 4, with 13 bases in between. The chain's CDR3 is CASSQDFGGGYNEQFF. Here the CDR3 DNA reads TGCGCCAGCAGCCAAGATTTTGGGGGAGGATACAATGAGCAGTTCTTC.

The CDR3 spells CASGQGDTDTQYF. Written as DNA, the CDR3 is TGTGCCAGTGGACAGGGGGATACAGATACGCAGTATTTT. The rearrangement links TRBV7-3 to TRBJ2-3; 10 bases fit TRBD1. From germline, CDR1 is SGHTA and CDR2 FQGTGA. There are 13 residues in the CDR3. V gave up 9 bases and J gave up 3 bases; unmatched junction bases: 3.

The chain carries TRBV6-6 and TRBJ2-3, with TRBD1 matching over 7 bases. The CDR3 is 15 residues long. Germline V gives CDR1 MNHNY, CDR2 SVGAGI (reference sequence). The junction had 6 bases not matched to a gene; V was cut back by 6 bases and J by 0 bases. As DNA, the CDR3 is TGTGCCAGCAGCTGGGACAGCTCTAGCACAGATACGCAGTATTTT. This sequence encodes CASSWDSSSTDTQYF.

Regarding this clone: The sample holds other DNA sequences that translate to the same CDR3. The chain is built from TRBV2 and TRBJ2-2, with a possible D match to TRBD2 (6 bases). In germline, CDR1 is SNHLY, CDR2 FYNNEI. The germline V and J ends were trimmed by 6 bases and 5 bases, with 16 bases remaining between them. The CDR3 has 15 residues. This CDR3 reads CASSGDSQGTGELFF. The CDR3 DNA follows: TGTGCCAGCAGCGGGGACTCCCAAGGTACCGGGGAGCTGTTTTTT.

The chain has TRBV7-9 and TRBJ2-3; 7 bases are shared with TRBD1. This CDR3 region has 17 residues. Germline assignment: CDR1 SEHNR and CDR2 FQNEAQ (reference sequence). V was clipped by 5 bases and J by 1 base; unmatched bases: 12. The CDR3 protein is CASSSPDKRGRTDTQYF. The CDR3 DNA is TGTGCCAGCAGCAGCCCCGATAAGAGGGGGCGCACAGATACGCAGTATTTT.

The chain links TRBV5-1 to TRBJ2-5; 7 nucleotides agree with TRBD1. The CDR3 extends over 17 amino acids. V lost 0 bases to trimming and J lost 3 bases; unmatched junction nucleotides: 11. Germline V lookup: CDR1 SGHRS, CDR2 YFSETQ. The CDR3, as DNA: TGCGCCAGCAGCTTGGCCCCTGGTCAAGGGGGCAAAGAGACCCAGTACTTC. Translating gives CASSLAPGQGGKETQYF.

This clone occurred once. This chain connects TRBV20-1 to TRBJ2-7; D not certain. Per the germline V gene, CDR1 is DFQATT and CDR2 is SNEGSKA (reference sequence). CDR3 length: 10 amino acids. In DNA, the CDR3 is TGCTCGGTTAGCTCCTACGAGCAGTACTTC. It yields the protein CSVSSYEQYF.

The table lists this clone with a count of one. The V call is TRBV10-1, the J call TRBJ2-2; TRBD1 is a possible D gene (6 bases). Per the germline V gene, CDR1 is WNHNN and CDR2 is SYGVQD (reference sequence). CDR3 length equals 15 residues. The V end was cut by 1 base, the J end by 5 bases, with 11 bases between. CDR3 DNA sequence: TGCGCCAGCAGTGAGTGGCAGGGGTGGACCGGGGAGCTGTTTTTT. This codes for CASSEWQGWTGELFF.